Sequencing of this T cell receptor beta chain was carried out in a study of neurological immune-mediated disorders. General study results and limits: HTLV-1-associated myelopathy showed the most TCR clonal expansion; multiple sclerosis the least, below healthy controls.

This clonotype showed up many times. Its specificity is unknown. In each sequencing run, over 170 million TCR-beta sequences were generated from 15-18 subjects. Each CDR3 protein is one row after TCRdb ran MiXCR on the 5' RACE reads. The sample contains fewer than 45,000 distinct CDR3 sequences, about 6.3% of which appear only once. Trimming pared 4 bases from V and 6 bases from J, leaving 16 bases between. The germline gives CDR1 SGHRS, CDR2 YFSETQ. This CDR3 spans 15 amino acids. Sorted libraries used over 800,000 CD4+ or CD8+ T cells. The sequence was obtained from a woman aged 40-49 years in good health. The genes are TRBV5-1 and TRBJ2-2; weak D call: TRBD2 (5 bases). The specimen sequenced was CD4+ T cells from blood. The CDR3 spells CASSLGSVEPGELFF. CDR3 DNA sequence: TGCGCCAGCAGCCTTGGGAGCGTTGAGCCCGGGGAGCTGTTTTTT.